The source of this T cell receptor (beta chain) is a study of blood T cell repertoires in COVID-19. The repertoire was sequenced with immunoSEQ multiplex PCR; TCRdb's copy has only in-frame clones and lacks some. The sample records approximately 250,000 clones, around four fifths being singletons. The CDR3 is made up of 15 amino acids. CDR1 is SGHNT, CDR2 YYREEE, per germline (reference sequence). Trimming stripped 2 bases from V and 5 bases from J, with 13 bases between. This clonotype was sampled from a man aged 55 to 70 who had recovered from COVID-19. This chain uses TRBV5-4 with TRBJ2-2; D perhaps matches TRBD1 (6 bases). The material sequenced was peripheral blood. The CDR3 reads CASSLRQVGTGELFF. The CDR3 coding sequence is TGTGCCAGCAGCTTACGACAGGTGGGGACCGGGGAGCTGTTTTTT.